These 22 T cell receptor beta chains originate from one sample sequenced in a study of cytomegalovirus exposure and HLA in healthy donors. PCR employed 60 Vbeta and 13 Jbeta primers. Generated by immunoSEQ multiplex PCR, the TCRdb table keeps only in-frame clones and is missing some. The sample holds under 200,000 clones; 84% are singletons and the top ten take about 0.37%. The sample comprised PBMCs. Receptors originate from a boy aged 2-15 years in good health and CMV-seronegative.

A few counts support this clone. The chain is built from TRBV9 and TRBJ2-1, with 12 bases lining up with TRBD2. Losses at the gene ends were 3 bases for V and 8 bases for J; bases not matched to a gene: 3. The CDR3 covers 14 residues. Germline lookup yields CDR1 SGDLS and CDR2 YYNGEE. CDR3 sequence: CASSASGRDDEQFF. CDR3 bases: TGTGCCAGCAGCGCTAGCGGGAGGGATGATGAGCAGTTCTTC.

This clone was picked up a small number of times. The CDR3 DNA is TGTGCCAGCAGTGGGTCCCTACAGGGTTACTCTGGAAACACCATATATTTT. Protein product: CASSGSLQGYSGNTIYF. This chain uses TRBV6-1 with TRBJ1-3; maybe TRBD1 (6 bases). V was clipped by 4 bases and J by 0 bases, with 16 bases between them. Per germline, CDR1 MNHNS and CDR2 SASEGT. The CDR3 extends over 17 amino acids.

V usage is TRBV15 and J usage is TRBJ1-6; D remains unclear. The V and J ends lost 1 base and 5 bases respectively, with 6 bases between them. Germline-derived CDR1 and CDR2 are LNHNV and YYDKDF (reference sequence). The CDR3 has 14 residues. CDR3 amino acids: CATSRGAHNSPLHF. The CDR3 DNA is TGTGCCACCAGCAGAGGGGCCCATAATTCACCCCTCCACTTT.

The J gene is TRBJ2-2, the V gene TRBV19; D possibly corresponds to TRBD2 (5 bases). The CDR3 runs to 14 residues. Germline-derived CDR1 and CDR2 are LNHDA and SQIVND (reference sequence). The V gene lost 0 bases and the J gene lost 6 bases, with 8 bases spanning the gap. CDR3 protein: CASSIERVAGELFF. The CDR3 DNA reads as TGTGCCAGTAGTATAGAGCGGGTCGCCGGGGAGCTGTTTTTT.

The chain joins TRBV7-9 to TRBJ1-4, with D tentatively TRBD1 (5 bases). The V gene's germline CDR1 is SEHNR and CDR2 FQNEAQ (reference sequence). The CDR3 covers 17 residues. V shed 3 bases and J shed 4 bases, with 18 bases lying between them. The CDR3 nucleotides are TGTGCCAGCAGCTTCATAATCTGGGACTCGGGTAATGAAAAACTGTTTTTT. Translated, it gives CASSFIIWDSGNEKLFF. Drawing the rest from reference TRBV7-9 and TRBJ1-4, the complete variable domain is DTGVSQNPRHKITKRGQNVTFRCDPISEHNRLYWYRQTLGQGPEFLTYFQNEAQLEKSRLLSDRFSAERPKGSFSTLEIQRTEQGDSAMYLCASSFIIWDSGNEKLFFGSGTQLSVL.

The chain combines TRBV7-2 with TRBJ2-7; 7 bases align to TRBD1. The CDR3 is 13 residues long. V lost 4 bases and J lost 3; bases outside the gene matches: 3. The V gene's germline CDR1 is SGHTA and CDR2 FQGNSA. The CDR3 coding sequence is TGTGCCAGCAGCTCAGCAGGGGGCTACGAGCAGTACTTC. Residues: CASSSAGGYEQYF.

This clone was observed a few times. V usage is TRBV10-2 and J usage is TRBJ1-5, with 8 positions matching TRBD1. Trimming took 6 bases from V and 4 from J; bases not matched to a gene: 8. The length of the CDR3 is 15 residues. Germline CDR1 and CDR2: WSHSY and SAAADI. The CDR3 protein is CASSRPGGANQPQHF. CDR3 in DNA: TGCGCCAGCAGCCGGCCAGGGGGCGCGAATCAGCCCCAGCATTTT.

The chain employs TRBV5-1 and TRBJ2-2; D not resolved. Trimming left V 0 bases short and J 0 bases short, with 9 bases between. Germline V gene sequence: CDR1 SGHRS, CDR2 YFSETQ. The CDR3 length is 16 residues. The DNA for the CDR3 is TGCGCCAGCAGCTTGGTTACTACTTCGAACACCGGGGAGCTGTTTTTT. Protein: CASSLVTTSNTGELFF.

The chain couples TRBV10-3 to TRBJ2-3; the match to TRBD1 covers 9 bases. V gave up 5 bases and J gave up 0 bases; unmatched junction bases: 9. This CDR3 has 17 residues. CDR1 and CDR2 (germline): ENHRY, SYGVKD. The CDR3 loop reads CAISLGPGQGSTDTQYF. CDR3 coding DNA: TGTGCCATCAGTCTGGGGCCGGGACAGGGAAGCACAGATACGCAGTATTTT.

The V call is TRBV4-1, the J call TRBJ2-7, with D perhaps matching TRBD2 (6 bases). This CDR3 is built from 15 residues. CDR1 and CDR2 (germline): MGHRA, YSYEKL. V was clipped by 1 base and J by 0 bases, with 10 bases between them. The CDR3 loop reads CASSQVVGSSYEQYF. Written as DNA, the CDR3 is TGCGCCAGCAGCCAAGTGGTCGGGAGCTCCTACGAGCAGTACTTC.

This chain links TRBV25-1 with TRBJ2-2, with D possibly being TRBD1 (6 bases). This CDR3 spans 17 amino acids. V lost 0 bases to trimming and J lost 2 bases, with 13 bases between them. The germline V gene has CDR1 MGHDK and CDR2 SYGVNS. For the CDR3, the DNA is TGTGCCAGCAGTGAATATCGTTCACAGGGCAACACCGGGGAGCTGTTTTTT. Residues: CASSEYRSQGNTGELFF.

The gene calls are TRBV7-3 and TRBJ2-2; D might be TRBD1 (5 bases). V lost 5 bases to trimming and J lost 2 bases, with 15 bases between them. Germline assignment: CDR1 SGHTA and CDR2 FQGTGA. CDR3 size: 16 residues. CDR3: CASSPRAGINTGELFF. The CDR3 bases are TGTGCCAGCAGCCCCCGGGCAGGGATAAACACCGGGGAGCTGTTTTTT.

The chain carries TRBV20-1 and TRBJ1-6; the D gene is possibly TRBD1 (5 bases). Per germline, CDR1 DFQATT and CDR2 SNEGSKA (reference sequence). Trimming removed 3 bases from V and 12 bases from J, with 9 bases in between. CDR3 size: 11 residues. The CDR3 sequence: CSARDTGPLHF. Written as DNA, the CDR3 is TGCAGTGCTAGGGACACCGGACCCCTCCACTTT.

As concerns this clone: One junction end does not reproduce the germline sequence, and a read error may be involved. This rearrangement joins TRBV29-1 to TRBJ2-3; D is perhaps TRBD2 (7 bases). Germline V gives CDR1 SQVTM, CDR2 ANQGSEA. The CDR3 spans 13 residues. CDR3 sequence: CSYGGGSKDTQYF. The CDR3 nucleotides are TGCAGCTACGGGGGCGGGAGCAAAGATACGCAGTATTTT.

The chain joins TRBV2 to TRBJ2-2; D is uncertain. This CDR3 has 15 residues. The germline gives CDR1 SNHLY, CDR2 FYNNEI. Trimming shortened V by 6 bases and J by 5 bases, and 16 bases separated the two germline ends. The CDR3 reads CASRALWVRTGELFF. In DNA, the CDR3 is TGTGCCAGCAGAGCCCTGTGGGTCAGGACCGGGGAGCTGTTTTTT. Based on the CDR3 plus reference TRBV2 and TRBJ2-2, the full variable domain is EPEVTQTPSHQVTQMGQEVILRCVPISNHLYFYWYRQILGQKVEFLVSFYNNEISEKSEIFDDQFSVERPDGSNFTLKIRSTKLEDSAMYFCASRALWVRTGELFFGEGSRLTVL.

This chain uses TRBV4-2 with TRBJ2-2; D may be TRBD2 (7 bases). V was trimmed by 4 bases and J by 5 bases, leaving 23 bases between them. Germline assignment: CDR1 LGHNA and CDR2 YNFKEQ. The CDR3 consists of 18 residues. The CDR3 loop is CASSRGRIGLEGTGELFF. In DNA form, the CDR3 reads TGTGCCAGCAGCCGGGGGCGGATCGGACTAGAGGGAACCGGGGAGCTGTTTTTT.

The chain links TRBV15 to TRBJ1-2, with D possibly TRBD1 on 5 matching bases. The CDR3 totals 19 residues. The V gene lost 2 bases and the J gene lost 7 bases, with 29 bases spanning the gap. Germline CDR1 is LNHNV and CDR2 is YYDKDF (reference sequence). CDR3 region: CATSRRFTSGFGSQGGYTF. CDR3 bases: TGTGCCACCAGCAGAAGGTTCACCTCGGGTTTTGGTAGCCAGGGTGGCTACACCTTC.

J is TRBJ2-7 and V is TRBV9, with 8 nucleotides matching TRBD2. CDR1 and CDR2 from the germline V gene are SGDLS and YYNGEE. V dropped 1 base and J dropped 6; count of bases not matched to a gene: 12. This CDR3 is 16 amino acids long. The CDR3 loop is CASSVTAGVPTGEQYF. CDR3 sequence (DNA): TGTGCCAGCAGCGTAACAGCGGGAGTCCCCACAGGCGAGCAGTACTTC.

The CDR3 coding sequence is TGTGCCAGCAGCTCCGTTGGACAGTCCACTGAAGCTTTCTTT. Encoded protein: CASSSVGQSTEAFF. The gene calls are TRBV7-2 and TRBJ1-1, with a tentative D call TRBD1 (6 bases). This CDR3 is 14 amino acids long. V was trimmed by 4 bases and J by 4 bases, leaving 13 bases between them. The germline gives CDR1 SGHTA, CDR2 FQGNSA.

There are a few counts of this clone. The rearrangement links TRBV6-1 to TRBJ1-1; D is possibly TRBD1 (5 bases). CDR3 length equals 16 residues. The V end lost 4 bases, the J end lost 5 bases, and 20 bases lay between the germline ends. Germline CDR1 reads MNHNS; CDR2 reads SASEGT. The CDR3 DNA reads TGTGCCAGCAGTGCGCCTAGTAGGGGCGGGGGGACTGAAGCTTTCTTT. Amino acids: CASSAPSRGGGTEAFF.

As DNA, the CDR3 is TGTGCCAGCAGCTTATCGGGAGTTAGAGGCGAGCAGTACTTC. Translating gives CASSLSGVRGEQYF. This chain joins TRBV5-4 and TRBJ2-7; a weak D match, TRBD2 (6 bases). There are 14 residues in the CDR3. Germline-derived CDR1 and CDR2 are SGHNT and YYREEE (reference sequence). The germline V and J ends were trimmed by 2 bases and 6 bases, with 15 bases remaining between them.

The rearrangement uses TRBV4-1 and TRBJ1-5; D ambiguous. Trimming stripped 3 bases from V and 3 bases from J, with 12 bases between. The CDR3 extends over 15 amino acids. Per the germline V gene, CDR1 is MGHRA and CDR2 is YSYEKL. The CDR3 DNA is TGCGCCAGCAGCCATGTTGGACTGCCCAATCAGCCCCAGCATTTT. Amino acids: CASSHVGLPNQPQHF.